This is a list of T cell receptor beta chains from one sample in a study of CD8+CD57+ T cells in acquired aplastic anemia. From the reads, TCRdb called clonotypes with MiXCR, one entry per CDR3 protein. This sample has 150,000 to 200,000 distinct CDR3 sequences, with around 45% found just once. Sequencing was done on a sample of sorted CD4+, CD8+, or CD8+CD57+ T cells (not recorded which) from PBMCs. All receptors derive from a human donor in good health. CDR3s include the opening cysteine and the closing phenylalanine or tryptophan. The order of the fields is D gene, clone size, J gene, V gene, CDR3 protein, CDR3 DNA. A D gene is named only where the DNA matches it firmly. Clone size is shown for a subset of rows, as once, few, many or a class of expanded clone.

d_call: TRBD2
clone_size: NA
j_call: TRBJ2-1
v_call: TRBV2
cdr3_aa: CARGLAGGEQFF
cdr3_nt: TGTGCCAGAGGACTAGCGGGAGGTGAGCAGTTCTTC

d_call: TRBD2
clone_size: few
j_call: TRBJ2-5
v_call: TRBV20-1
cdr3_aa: CSASGRLGREETQYF
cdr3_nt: TGCAGTGCTAGTGGGCGCCTCGGGAGGGAAGAGACCCAGTACTTC

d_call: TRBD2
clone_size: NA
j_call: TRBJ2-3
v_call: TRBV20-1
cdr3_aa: CSAREQRGKSDTQYF
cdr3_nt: TGCAGTGCTAGAGAACAGCGGGGAAAGTCAGATACGCAGTATTTT

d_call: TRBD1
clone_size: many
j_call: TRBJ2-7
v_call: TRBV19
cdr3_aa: CASRPTGSGEQYF
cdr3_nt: TGTGCCAGTAGGCCGACAGGGTCGGGGGAGCAGTACTTC

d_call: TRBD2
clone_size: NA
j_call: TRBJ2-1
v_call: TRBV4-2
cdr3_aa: CASSPDGTGGRVSYNEQFF
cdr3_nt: TGTGCCAGCAGCCCAGACGGGACTGGCGGGAGGGTATCCTACAATGAGCAGTTCTTC

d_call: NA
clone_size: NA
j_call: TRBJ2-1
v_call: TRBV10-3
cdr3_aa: CAITSGSGNEQFF
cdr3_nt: TGTGCCATCACATCGGGTAGCGGCAATGAGCAGTTCTTC

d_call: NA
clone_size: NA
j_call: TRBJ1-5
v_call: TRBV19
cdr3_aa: CASQTRDASNQPQHF
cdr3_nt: TGTGCCAGTCAAACCCGTGATGCTAGCAATCAGCCCCAGCATTTT

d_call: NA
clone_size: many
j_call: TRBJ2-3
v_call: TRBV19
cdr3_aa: CASSISGVGTQYF
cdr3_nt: TGTGCCAGTAGTATATCAGGAGTTGGTACGCAGTATTTT

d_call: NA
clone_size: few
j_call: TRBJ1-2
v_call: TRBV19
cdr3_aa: CASSARGRRGYTF
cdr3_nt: TGTGCCAGTAGTGCCCGGGGCAGACGGGGCTACACCTTC

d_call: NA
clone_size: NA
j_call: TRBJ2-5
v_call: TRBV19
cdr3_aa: CASSIQETQYF
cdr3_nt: TGTGCCAGTAGTATCCAAGAGACCCAGTACTTC

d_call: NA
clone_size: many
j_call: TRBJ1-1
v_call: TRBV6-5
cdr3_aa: CASSNQRNTEAFF
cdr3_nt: TGTGCCAGCAGTAACCAGAGGAACACTGAAGCTTTCTTT

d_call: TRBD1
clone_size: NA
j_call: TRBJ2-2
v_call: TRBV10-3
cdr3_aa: CAISGDRDTGELFF
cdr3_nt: TGTGCCATCAGTGGGGACAGGGACACCGGGGAGCTGTTTTTT

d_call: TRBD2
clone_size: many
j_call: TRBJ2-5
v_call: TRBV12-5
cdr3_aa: CASGSPGEERGGRETQYF
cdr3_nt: TGTGCTAGTGGTTCACCCGGGGAGGAGCGGGGGGGCCGGGAGACCCAGTACTTC

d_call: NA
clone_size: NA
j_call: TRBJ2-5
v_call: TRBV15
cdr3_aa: CATSEAGGAQYF
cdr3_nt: TGTGCCACCAGTGAGGCGGGTGGGGCCCAGTACTTC

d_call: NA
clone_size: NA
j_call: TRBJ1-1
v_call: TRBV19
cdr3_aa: CASSIQGGMNTEAFF
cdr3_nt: TGTGCCAGTAGTATACAGGGAGGAATGAACACTGAGGCTTTCTTT

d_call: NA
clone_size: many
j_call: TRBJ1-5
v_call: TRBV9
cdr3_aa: CASSGATGNQPQHF
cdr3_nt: TGTGCCAGCAGCGGGGCCACAGGGAATCAGCCCCAGCATTTT

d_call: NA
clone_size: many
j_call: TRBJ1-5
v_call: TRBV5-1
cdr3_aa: CASSLGQNSNQPQHF
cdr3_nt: TGCGCCAGCAGCTTGGGTCAGAATAGCAATCAGCCCCAGCATTTT

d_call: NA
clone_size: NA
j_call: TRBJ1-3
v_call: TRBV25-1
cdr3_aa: CASSATRGSGNTIYF
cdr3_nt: TGTGCCAGCAGTGCAACTAGGGGGTCGGGAAACACCATATATTTT

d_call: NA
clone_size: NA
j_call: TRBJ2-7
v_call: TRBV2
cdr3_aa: CATRRGTHAYEQYF
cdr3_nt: TGTGCCACCCGAAGAGGGACTCACGCCTACGAGCAGTACTTC

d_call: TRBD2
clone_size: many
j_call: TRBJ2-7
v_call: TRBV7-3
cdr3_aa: CASSLTSGGRYEQYF
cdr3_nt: TGTGCCAGCAGCTTAACTAGCGGGGGGCGGTACGAGCAGTACTTC

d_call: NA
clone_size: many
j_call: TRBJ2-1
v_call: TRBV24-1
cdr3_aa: CATSNRDLAQGEQFF
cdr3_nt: TGTGCCACCAGCAACCGGGACTTGGCTCAGGGTGAGCAGTTCTTC

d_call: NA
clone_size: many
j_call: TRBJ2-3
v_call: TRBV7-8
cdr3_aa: CASSSHMSTDTQYF
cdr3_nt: TGTGCCAGCAGCTCCCACATGAGCACAGATACGCAGTATTTT

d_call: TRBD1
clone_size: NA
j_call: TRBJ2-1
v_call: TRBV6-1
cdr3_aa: CASSPGTGQYNEQFF
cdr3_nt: TGTGCCAGCAGTCCCGGGACAGGGCAGTACAATGAGCAGTTCTTC

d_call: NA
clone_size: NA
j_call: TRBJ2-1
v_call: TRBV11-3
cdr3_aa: CASSLDQAYNERFF
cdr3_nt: TGTGCCAGCAGCTTAGATCAAGCGTACAATGAGCGGTTCTTC

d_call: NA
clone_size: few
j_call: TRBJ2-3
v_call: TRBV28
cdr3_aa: CASRSGGSTDTQYF
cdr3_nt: TGTGCCAGCAGATCAGGAGGGAGCACAGATACGCAGTATTTT

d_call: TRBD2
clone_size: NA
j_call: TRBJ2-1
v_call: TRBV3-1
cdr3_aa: CASSQVSSGRLVNEQFF
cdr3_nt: TGTGCCAGCAGCCAAGTTTCTAGCGGGAGACTGGTTAATGAGCAGTTCTTC

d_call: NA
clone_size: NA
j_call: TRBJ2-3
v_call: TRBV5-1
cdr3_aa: CASSLADGTSSDTQYF
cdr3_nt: TGCGCCAGCAGCTTGGCCGACGGGACCTCCTCAGATACGCAGTATTTT

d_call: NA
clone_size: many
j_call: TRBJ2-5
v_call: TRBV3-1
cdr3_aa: CASSRGHGETQYF
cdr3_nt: TGTGCCAGCAGCCGGGGACACGGAGAGACCCAGTACTTC

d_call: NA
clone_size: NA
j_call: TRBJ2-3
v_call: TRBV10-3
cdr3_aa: CAISEMGRSADTQYF
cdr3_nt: TGTGCCATCAGTGAGATGGGGCGATCCGCAGATACGCAGTATTTT

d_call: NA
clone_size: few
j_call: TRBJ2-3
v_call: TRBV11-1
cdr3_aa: CASSLRGTLPDSSTDTQYF
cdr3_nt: TGTGCCAGCAGCTTACGCGGGACTTTGCCCGACAGTAGCACAGATACGCAGTATTTT

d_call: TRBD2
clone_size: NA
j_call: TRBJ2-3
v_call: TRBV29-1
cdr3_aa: CSSASGSQLDTQYF
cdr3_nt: TGCAGCTCCGCTAGCGGGAGCCAGTTGGATACGCAGTATTTT

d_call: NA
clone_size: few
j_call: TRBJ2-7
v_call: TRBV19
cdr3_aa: CASNGGGLGEQYF
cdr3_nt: TGTGCCAGTAATGGAGGGGGGTTAGGCGAGCAGTACTTC

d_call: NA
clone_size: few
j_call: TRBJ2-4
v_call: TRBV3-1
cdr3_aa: CASSRPGKNIQYF
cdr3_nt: TGTGCCAGCAGCCGTCCGGGCAAAAACATTCAGTACTTC

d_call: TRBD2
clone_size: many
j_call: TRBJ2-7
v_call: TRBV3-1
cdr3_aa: CAIPPPGGTHEQYF
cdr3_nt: TGTGCCATCCCCCCGCCGGGGGGTACCCACGAGCAGTACTTC

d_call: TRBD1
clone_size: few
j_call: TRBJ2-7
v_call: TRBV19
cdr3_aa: CASIGRKQGVYEQYF
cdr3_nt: TGTGCCAGTATAGGAAGGAAACAGGGGGTATACGAGCAGTACTTC

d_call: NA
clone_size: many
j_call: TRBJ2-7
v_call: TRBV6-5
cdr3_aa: CASSYTGASSYEQYF
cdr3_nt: TGTGCCAGCAGTTATACGGGTGCGAGCTCCTACGAGCAGTACTTC

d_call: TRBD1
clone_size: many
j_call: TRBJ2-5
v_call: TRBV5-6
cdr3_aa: CASSGAGTGRQETQYF
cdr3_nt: TGTGCCAGCAGCGGGGCGGGGACAGGCCGCCAAGAGACCCAGTACTTC

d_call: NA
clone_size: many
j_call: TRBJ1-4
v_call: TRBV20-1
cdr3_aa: CSTQPTNEKLFF
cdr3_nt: TGCAGTACACAACCAACTAATGAAAAACTGTTTTTT

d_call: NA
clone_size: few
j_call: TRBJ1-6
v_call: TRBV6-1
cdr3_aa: CASRDGDSPLHF
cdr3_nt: TGTGCTAGCCGGGACGGGGATTCACCCCTCCACTTT

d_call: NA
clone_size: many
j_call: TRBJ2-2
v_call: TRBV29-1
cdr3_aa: CSVDPGGGTGELFF
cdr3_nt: TGCAGCGTTGACCCGGGGGGCGGGACCGGGGAGCTGTTTTTT

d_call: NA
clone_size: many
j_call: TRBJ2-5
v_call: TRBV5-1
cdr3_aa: CASSQDGSRTQYF
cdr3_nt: TGCGCCAGCAGCCAGGACGGTTCTAGGACCCAGTACTTC

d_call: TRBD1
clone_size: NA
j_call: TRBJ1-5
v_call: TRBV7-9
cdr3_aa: CASSRQGVPQHF
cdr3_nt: TGTGCCAGCAGCCGCCAGGGGGTGCCCCAGCATTTT

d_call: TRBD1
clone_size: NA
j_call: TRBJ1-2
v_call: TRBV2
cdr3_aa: CASSSGTGTYGYTF
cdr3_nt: TGTGCCAGCAGCTCCGGGACAGGGACCTATGGCTACACCTTC

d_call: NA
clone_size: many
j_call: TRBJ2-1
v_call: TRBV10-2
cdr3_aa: CASSEFGGSYNEQFF
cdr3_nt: TGCGCCAGCAGTGAGTTTGGGGGGTCCTACAATGAGCAGTTCTTC

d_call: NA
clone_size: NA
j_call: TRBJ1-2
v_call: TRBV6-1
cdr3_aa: CASSENRGAGYTF
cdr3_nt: TGTGCCAGCAGTGAAAACCGGGGCGCGGGCTACACCTTC

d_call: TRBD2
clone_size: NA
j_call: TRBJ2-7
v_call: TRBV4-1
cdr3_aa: CASSPRLAGTTYEQYF
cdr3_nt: TGCGCCAGCAGCCCCCGACTAGCGGGGACAACCTACGAGCAGTACTTC

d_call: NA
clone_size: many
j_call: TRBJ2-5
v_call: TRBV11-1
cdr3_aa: CASSFGDGETQYF
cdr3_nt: TGTGCCAGCAGCTTCGGCGATGGCGAGACCCAGTACTTC

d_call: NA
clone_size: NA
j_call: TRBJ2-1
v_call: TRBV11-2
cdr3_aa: CASSLVGQGLSYNEQFF
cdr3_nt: TGTGCCAGCAGCTTAGTTGGGCAGGGTCTCTCCTACAATGAGCAGTTCTTC

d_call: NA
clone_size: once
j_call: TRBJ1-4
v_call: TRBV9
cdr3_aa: CASSPHPGEKLFF
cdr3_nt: TGTGCCAGCAGCCCCCATCCTGGGGAAAAACTGTTTTTT

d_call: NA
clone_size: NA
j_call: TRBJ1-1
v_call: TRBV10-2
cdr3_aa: CASSMGWPEAFF
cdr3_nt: TGCGCCAGCAGTATGGGTTGGCCTGAAGCTTTCTTT

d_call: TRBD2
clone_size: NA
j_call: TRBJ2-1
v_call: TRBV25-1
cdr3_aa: CASSLAVGAGALEQFF
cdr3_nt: TGTGCCAGCAGTTTAGCAGTGGGCGCGGGAGCTCTTGAGCAGTTCTTC

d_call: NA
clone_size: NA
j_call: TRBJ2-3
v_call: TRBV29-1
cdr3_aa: CSVERADTQYF
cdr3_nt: TGCAGCGTTGAAAGGGCAGATACGCAGTATTTT